Below, 19 T cell receptor beta chains from the same sample are listed, as sequenced in a study of blood T cell repertoires in COVID-19 (dated by TCRdb to 2020 to 2022). Libraries were built with the immunoSEQ multiplex PCR assay. TCRdb limited this immuneACCESS table to in-frame rearrangements with V and J called. A share of clones is missing; checked studies link under half to unresolved V genes, and the rest is unexplained. Within this sample are about 150,000 clones, with 86% of them counted one time only. The top ten clones comprise around 3.3% of the sample. Sequencing used peripheral blood. The receptors shown here come from a man aged 70-80 years with acute or convalescent COVID-19.

V is TRBV19 and J is TRBJ1-1; 7 bases are shared with TRBD1. The CDR3 has 15 amino acids. V lost 5 bases, J lost 1 base, and 7 bases stayed unmatched. Germline loops: CDR1 LNHDA, CDR2 SQIVND (reference sequence). This chain's CDR3 is CASSSTGVRNTEAFF. CDR3 in DNA: TGTGCCAGTAGTTCTACAGGGGTACGGAACACTGAAGCTTTCTTT.

The count of this clone is one. The V and J genes are TRBV5-1 and TRBJ2-7; possibly TRBD2 for D (6 bases). Germline lookup yields CDR1 SGHRS and CDR2 YFSETQ. CDR3 size: 13 residues. V shed 3 bases and J shed 3 bases, with 10 bases lying between them. The CDR3 nucleotides are TGCGCCAGCAGCTGGGTGGGGGGCTACGAGCAGTACTTC. Its protein is CASSWVGGYEQYF.

This clone has just one count. The V call is TRBV2, the J call TRBJ2-1; TRBD2 matches 9 bases. The CDR3 consists of 15 residues. With 7 bases clipped from V and 6 bases from J, the junction kept 10 bases outside the gene matches. Germline V CDR1 and CDR2: SNHLY, FYNNEI. The CDR3 here is CASTGGGRASNEQFF. CDR3 coding DNA: TGTGCCAGCACCGGAGGCGGGAGGGCCAGCAATGAGCAGTTCTTC.

The rearrangement joins TRBV19 to TRBJ2-7; 9 nucleotides agree with TRBD1. The CDR3 is made up of 14 amino acids. Germline V lookup: CDR1 LNHDA, CDR2 SQIVND (reference sequence). V gave up 4 bases and J gave up 6 bases; unmatched junction bases: 7. The CDR3 reads CASSTVQGATEQYF. DNA for the CDR3: TGTGCCAGTAGTACAGTACAGGGGGCGACCGAGCAGTACTTC.

This chain connects TRBV7-9 to TRBJ2-5; D is possibly TRBD1 (6 bases). V shed 5 bases and J shed 3 bases, with 16 bases lying between them. The CDR3 is made up of 15 amino acids. Germline V gene lookup returns CDR1 SEHNR and CDR2 FQNEAQ (reference sequence). CDR3 in DNA: TGTGCCAGCAGCCTGGGACACAGGGTGGAAGAGACCCAGTACTTC. This codes for CASSLGHRVEETQYF.

The rearrangement links TRBV18 to TRBJ1-1; the D is unclear. V gave up 6 bases and J gave up 0 bases, with 14 bases separating them. From germline, CDR1 is KGHSH and CDR2 LQKENI. CDR3 length: 15 residues. The CDR3 DNA is TGTGCCAGCTCCGGGGTTCCAGAGATGAACACTGAAGCTTTCTTT. It is translated as CASSGVPEMNTEAFF.

The rearrangement links TRBV28 to TRBJ2-7; 9 positions agree with TRBD1. Germline V gene sequence: CDR1 MDHEN, CDR2 SYDVKM. This CDR3 is 15 amino acids long. Trimming cost V 3 bases and J 6 bases; bases outside gene matches: 9. The CDR3 DNA is TGTGCCAGCAGTTTCCGGGACAGGGTCTCGTCCGAGCAGTACTTC. Amino acids: CASSFRDRVSSEQYF. The variable domain in full, completed from reference TRBV28 and TRBJ2-7, reads DVKVTQSSRYLVKRTGEKVFLECVQDMDHENMFWYRQDPGLGLRLIYFSYDVKMKEKGDIPEGYSVSREKKERFSLILESASTNQTSMYLCASSFRDRVSSEQYFGPGTRLTVT.

V gene TRBV28 combines with J gene TRBJ1-1; TRBD1 matches 7 bases. There are 15 residues in the CDR3. V gave up 7 bases and J gave up 1 base; unmatched junction bases: 9. CDR1 and CDR2 from the germline V gene are MDHEN and SYDVKM. The CDR3 sequence is CASIQAPGGNTEAFF. CDR3 nucleotides: TGTGCCAGCATCCAGGCTCCAGGGGGGAACACTGAAGCTTTCTTT.

The gene calls are TRBV30 and TRBJ2-5; 12 nucleotides align to TRBD2. The V gene's germline CDR1 is GTSNPN and CDR2 SVGIG (reference sequence). V dropped 5 bases and J dropped 5; count of bases not matched to a gene: 6. The length of the CDR3 is 14 residues. In nucleotides, the CDR3 is TGTGCCTGGCGACTAGCGGGAGTCGGGGAGACCCAGTACTTC. It encodes CAWRLAGVGETQYF.

This clone was found once. The gene calls are TRBV27 and TRBJ2-3, with 10 bases that match TRBD1. CDR3 length: 14 residues. Germline V lookup: CDR1 MNHEY, CDR2 SMNVEV (reference sequence). V was clipped by 8 bases and J by 2 bases; unmatched bases: 4. Here the CDR3 DNA reads TGTGCCAGCGGGGACAGGGGATTCACAGATACGCAGTATTTT. Residues: CASGDRGFTDTQYF.

The chain has TRBV5-1 and TRBJ2-7; 12 nucleotides agree with TRBD2. V lost 3 bases and J lost 4; bases outside the gene matches: 5. The CDR3 contains 15 residues. CDR1 is SGHRS and CDR2 is YFSETQ in the germline V gene. CDR3 DNA sequence: TGCGCCAGCAGCTGGACTAGCGGGACGATATACGAGCAGTACTTC. It is translated as CASSWTSGTIYEQYF.

The chain uses TRBV28 and TRBJ1-1; TRBD1 agrees at 9 bases. The V gene's germline CDR1 is MDHEN and CDR2 SYDVKM. J lost 0 bases, V lost 1 base, and 6 bases had no gene match. There are 17 residues in the CDR3. CDR3 bases: TGTGCCAGCAGTTTATACAGGGGGCGCGGGTTGAACACTGAAGCTTTCTTT. It is translated as CASSLYRGRGLNTEAFF. Filled out from reference TRBV28 and TRBJ1-1, the complete variable domain reads DVKVTQSSRYLVKRTGEKVFLECVQDMDHENMFWYRQDPGLGLRLIYFSYDVKMKEKGDIPEGYSVSREKKERFSLILESASTNQTSMYLCASSLYRGRGLNTEAFFGQGTRLTVV.

The chain uses TRBV24-1 and TRBJ2-1, with 7 bases matching TRBD1. The CDR3 has 16 amino acids. V lost 2 bases, J lost 2 bases, and 5 bases stayed unmatched. CDR1 and CDR2 (germline): KGHDR, SFDVKD. The DNA for the CDR3 is TGTGCCACCAGTGATTCGGACAGGTTTGCCTACAATGAGCAGTTCTTC. It encodes CATSDSDRFAYNEQFF.

V usage is TRBV15 and J usage is TRBJ1-4, with D perhaps TRBD1 (6 bases). Germline-derived CDR1 and CDR2 are LNHNV and YYDKDF (reference sequence). Trimming cost V 2 bases and J 7 bases, with 17 bases left between them. The CDR3 spans 16 residues. This CDR3 is CATSRTLQGKGEKLFF. The CDR3 DNA reads TGTGCCACCAGCAGAACCCTACAGGGCAAGGGTGAAAAACTGTTTTTT.

The J gene is TRBJ2-5, the V gene TRBV7-6; no definite D call. The CDR3 consists of 15 residues. In germline, CDR1 is SGHVS, CDR2 FNYEAQ. Trimming took off 2 bases at V and 1 base at J, with 11 bases between the two ends. The DNA of the CDR3 is TGTGCCAGCAGCTTAATGAGGAACCCCCAAGAGACCCAGTACTTC. It translates to CASSLMRNPQETQYF.

This sequence joins TRBV24-1 and TRBJ2-5; 8 bases are a match to TRBD2. J gave up 4 bases and V 4 bases, and 13 bases lay outside the gene matches. The CDR3 contains 17 residues. The germline V gene has CDR1 KGHDR and CDR2 SFDVKD. The CDR3 loop reads CATSDPGDGRARETQYF. In DNA, the CDR3 is TGTGCCACCAGTGACCCTGGGGACGGGAGGGCCCGAGAGACCCAGTACTTC.

This chain uses TRBV12-3 or TRBV12-4 with TRBJ1-1; D not resolved. This CDR3 has 12 residues. V was trimmed by 5 bases and J by 4 bases, leaving 8 bases between them. The chain's CDR3 is CASSPGGTEAFF. The CDR3, as DNA: TGTGCCAGCAGTCCTGGAGGCACTGAAGCTTTCTTT.

This rearrangement joins TRBV11-1 to TRBJ1-2; 10 nucleotides agree with TRBD1. The germline V gene encodes CDR1 SGHAT and CDR2 FQDESV (reference sequence). Trimming removed 4 bases from V and 6 bases from J; junction bases left unmatched: 8. The CDR3 is made up of 15 amino acids. The CDR3 nucleotides are TGTGCCAGCAGCTCAAGGACAGGGGGAACCGATGGCTACACCTTC. Amino acid sequence: CASSSRTGGTDGYTF. Drawing the rest from reference TRBV11-1 and TRBJ1-2, the complete variable domain is EAEVAQSPRYKITEKSQAVAFWCDPISGHATLYWYRQILGQGPELLVQFQDESVVDDSQLPKDRFSAERLKGVDSTLKIQPAELGDSAMYLCASSSRTGGTDGYTFGSGTRLTVV.

This chain links TRBV7-2 with TRBJ1-1, with no clear D. Germline lookup yields CDR1 SGHTA and CDR2 FQGNSA. CDR3 length equals 14 residues. V shed 0 bases and J shed 7 bases, with 12 bases lying between them. The DNA of the CDR3 is TGTGCCAGCAGCTTAGCGCACGGCAGCGATGAAGCTTTCTTT. This codes for CASSLAHGSDEAFF.